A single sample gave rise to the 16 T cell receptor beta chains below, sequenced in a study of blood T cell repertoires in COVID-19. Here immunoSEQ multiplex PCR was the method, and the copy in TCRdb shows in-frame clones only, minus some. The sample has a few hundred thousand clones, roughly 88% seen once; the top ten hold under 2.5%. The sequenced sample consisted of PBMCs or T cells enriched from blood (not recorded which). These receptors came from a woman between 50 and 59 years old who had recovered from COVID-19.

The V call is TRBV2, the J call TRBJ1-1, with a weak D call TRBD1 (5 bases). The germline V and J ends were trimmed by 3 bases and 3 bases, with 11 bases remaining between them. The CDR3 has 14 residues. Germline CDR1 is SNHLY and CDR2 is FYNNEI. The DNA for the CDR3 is TGTGCCAGCAGTGATGTGACAGTTGACACTGAAGCTTTCTTT. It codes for CASSDVTVDTEAFF.

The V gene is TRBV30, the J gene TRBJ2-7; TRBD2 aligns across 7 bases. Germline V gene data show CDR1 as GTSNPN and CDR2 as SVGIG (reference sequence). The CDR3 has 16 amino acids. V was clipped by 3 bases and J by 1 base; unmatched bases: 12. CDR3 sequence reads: CAWSPSLAMRSYEQYF. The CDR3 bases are TGTGCCTGGAGCCCGTCACTAGCGATGAGGTCCTACGAGCAGTACTTC. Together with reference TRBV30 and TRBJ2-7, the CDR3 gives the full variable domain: SQTIHQWPATLVQPVGSPLSLECTVEGTSNPNLYWYRQAAGRGLQLLFYSVGIGQISSEVPQNLSASRPQDRQFILSSKKLLLSDSGFYLCAWSPSLAMRSYEQYFGPGTRLTVT.

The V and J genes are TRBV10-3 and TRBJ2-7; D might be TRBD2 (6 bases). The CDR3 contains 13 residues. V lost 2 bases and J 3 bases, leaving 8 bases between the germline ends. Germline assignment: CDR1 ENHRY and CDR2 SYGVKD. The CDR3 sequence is CAISEVGGYEQYF. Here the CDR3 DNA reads TGTGCCATCAGTGAGGTCGGGGGCTACGAGCAGTACTTC.

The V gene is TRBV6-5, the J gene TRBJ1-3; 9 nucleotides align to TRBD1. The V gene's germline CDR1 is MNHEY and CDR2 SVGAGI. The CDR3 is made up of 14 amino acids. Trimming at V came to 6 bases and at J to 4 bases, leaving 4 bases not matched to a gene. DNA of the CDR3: TGTGCCAGCAGAGACAGGGGGGGAGGAAACACCATATATTTT. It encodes CASRDRGGGNTIYF.

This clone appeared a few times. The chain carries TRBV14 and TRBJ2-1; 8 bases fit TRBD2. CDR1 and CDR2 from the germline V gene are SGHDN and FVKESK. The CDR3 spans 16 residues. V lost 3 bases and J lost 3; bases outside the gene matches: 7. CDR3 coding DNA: TGTGCCAGCAGCCAGCTAGCGGGCACTGGCTACAATGAGCAGTTCTTC. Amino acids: CASSQLAGTGYNEQFF.

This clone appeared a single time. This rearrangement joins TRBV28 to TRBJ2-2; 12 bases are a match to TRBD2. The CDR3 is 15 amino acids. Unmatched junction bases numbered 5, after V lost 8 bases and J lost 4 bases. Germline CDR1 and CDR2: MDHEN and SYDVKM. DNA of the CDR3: TGTGCCAGCTTACGGACTAGCGGGACCACCGGGGAGCTGTTTTTT. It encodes CASLRTSGTTGELFF.

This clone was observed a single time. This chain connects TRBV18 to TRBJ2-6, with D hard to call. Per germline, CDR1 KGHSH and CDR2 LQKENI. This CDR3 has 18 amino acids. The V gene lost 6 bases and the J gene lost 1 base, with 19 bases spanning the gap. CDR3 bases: TGTGCCAGCTCGCATGACACCCTGTTGGCTTCTGGGGCCAACGTCCTGACTTTC. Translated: CASSHDTLLASGANVLTF. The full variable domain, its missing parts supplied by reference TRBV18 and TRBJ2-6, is NAGVMQNPRHLVRRRGQEARLRCSPMKGHSHVYWYRQLPEEGLKFMVYLQKENIIDESGMPKERFSAEFPKEGPSILRIQQVVRGDSAAYFCASSHDTLLASGANVLTFGAGSRLTVL.

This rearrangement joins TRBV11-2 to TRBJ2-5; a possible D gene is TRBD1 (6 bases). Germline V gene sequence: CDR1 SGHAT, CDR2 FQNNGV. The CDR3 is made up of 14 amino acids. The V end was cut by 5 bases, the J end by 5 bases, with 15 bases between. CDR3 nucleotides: TGTGCCAGCAGCCGTATAACAGGGTCGGAGACCCAGTACTTC. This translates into CASSRITGSETQYF.

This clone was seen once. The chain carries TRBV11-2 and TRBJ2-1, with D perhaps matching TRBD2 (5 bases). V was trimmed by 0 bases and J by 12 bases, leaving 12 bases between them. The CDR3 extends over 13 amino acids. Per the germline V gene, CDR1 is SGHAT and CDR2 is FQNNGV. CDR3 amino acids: CASSLEPPGGQFF. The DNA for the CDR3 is TGTGCCAGCAGCTTAGAACCCCCAGGAGGGCAGTTCTTC.

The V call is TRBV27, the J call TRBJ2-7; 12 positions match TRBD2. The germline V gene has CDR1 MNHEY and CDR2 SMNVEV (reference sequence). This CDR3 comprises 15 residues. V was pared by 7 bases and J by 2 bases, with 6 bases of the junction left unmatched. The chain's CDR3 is CASKTGLAGPYEQYF. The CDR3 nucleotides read TGTGCCAGCAAGACGGGACTAGCGGGCCCCTACGAGCAGTACTTC.

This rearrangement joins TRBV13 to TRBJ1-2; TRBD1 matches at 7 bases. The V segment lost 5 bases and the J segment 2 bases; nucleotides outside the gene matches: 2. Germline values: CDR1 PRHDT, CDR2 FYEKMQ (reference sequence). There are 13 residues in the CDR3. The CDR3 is CASSVGQNYGYTF. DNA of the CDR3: TGTGCCAGCAGCGTGGGACAGAACTATGGCTACACCTTC.

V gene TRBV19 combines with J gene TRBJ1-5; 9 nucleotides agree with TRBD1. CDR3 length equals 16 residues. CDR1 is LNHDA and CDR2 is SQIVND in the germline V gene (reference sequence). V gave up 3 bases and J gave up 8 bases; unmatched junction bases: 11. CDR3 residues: CASSILTGGTMEPQHF. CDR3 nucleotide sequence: TGTGCCAGTAGTATCCTGACAGGGGGTACGATGGAGCCCCAGCATTTT.

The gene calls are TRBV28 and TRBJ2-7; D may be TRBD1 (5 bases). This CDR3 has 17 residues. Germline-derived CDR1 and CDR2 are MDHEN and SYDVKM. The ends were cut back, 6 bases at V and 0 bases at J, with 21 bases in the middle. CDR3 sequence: CASSRNRQILASYEQYF. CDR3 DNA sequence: TGTGCCAGCAGCCGAAATAGACAGATCCTCGCCTCCTACGAGCAGTACTTC.

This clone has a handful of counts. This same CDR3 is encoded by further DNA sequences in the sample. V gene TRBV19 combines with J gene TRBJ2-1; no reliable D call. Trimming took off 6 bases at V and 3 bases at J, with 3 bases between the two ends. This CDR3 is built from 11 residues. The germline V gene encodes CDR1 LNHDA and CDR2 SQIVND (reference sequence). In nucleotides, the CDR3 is TGTGCCAGTAGCCTCTACAATGAGCAGTTCTTC. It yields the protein CASSLYNEQFF.

CDR3 in DNA: TGTGCCACCAGTGATTATTCCCGGGGGAATGAGCAGTTCTTC. Protein: CATSDYSRGNEQFF. The rearrangement links TRBV24-1 to TRBJ2-1; possible D gene TRBD2, 6 bases. Trimming took 2 bases from V and 7 from J, leaving 11 bases between them. Per the germline V gene, CDR1 is KGHDR and CDR2 is SFDVKD. The CDR3 consists of 14 residues.

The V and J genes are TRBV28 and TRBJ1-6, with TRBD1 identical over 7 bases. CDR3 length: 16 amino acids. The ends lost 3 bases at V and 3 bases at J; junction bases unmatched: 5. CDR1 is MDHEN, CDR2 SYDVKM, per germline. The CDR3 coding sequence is TGTGCCAGCAGTTTCGCCCGGGACAGCTATAATTCACCCCTCCACTTT. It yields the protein CASSFARDSYNSPLHF.